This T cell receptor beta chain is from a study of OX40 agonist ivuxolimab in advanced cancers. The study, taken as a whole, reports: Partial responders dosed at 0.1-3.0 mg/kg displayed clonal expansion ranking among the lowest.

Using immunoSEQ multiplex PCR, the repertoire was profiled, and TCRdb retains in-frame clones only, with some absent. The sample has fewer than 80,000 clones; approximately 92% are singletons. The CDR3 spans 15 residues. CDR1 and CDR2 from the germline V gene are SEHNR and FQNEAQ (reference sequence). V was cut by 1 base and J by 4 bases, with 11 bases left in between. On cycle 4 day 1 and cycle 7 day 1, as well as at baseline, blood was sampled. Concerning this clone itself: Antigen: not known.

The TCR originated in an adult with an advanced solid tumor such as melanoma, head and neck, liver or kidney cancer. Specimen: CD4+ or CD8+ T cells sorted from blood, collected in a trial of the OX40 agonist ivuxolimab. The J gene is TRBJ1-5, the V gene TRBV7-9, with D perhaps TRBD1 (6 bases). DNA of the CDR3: TGTGCCAGCAGCTTAGGGGCAGGGGCTAATCAGCCCCAGCATTTT. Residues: CASSLGAGANQPQHF.